This T cell receptor beta chain was sequenced in a study of cytomegalovirus exposure and HLA in healthy donors. Regarding this clone: Its target is unknown.

Germline V CDR1 and CDR2: SGHVS, FQNEAQ. The CDR3 spans 14 residues. The germline V and J ends were trimmed by 4 bases and 3 bases, with 12 bases remaining between them. Study-level results: Listed as cytomegalovirus-associated were 164 TCR beta chains.

It was with 60 Vbeta and 13 Jbeta primers that the PCR ran. This table comes from immunoSEQ multiplex PCR, and its TCRdb copy is limited to in-frame clones, with some not included. In the table there are about 130,000 clones, approximately 71% of which are singletons. This TCR was recovered from a woman in her 50s in good health and CMV-seronegative. V is TRBV7-8 and J is TRBJ1-1, with D possibly TRBD1 on 6 matching bases. Sequencing was carried out using PBMCs. In DNA form, the CDR3 reads TGTGCCAGCAGCTCCTCCGGGACATACACTGAAGCTTTCTTT. It yields the protein CASSSSGTYTEAFF.